These 10 T cell receptor beta chains were all obtained from the same sample, sequenced in a study of vaccination effects on CD4 cells after COVID-19. Produced via immunoSEQ multiplex PCR; TCRdb's table is partial and in-frame only. Among 70,000 or so clones, around 70% were seen once, and the ten largest hold 5%. These receptors' targets are unknown. Expansion with viral peptide pools was applied to antigen-specific CD4+ T cells by the ViraFEST assay prior to sequencing. A roughly ten-day culture period preceded the isolation of CD4+ T cells. This individual contracted SARS-CoV-2 between March and December 2020, as verified by PCR. The sample here was CD4+ T cells from PBMCs cultured with HIV peptides, taken before COVID-19 vaccination. Sample subset: HIV-1 Nef peptide pool negative control/reference culture. The receptors were gathered from a human donor who had a prior SARS-CoV-2 infection.

The rearrangement joins TRBV6-5 to TRBJ1-2; 9 nucleotides agree with TRBD1. Germline assignment: CDR1 MNHEY and CDR2 SVGAGI. The trim removed 5 bases at V and 5 bases at J, leaving 9 bases unmatched. The CDR3 runs to 15 residues. The CDR3 sequence: CASSRNRDREYGYTF. The CDR3 DNA reads TGTGCCAGCAGTCGAAACCGGGACAGGGAGTATGGCTACACCTTC.

This clone is a singleton in its sample. V and J are TRBV24-1 and TRBJ2-5; TRBD2 agrees at 7 bases. This CDR3 has 15 amino acids. Germline V gene data show CDR1 as KGHDR and CDR2 as SFDVKD. The V and J ends lost 0 bases and 5 bases, in that order; junction bases with no gene match: 5. The DNA of the CDR3 is TGTGCCACCAGTGATTTGTCTCTGCGGGGGGAGACCCAGTACTTC. This translates into CATSDLSLRGETQYF.

The chain has TRBV24-1 and TRBJ2-1; 9 bases match TRBD2. The length of the CDR3 is 16 residues. Germline V gives CDR1 KGHDR, CDR2 SFDVKD. With 9 bases clipped from V and 4 bases from J, the junction kept 12 bases outside the gene matches. The CDR3 spells CATSPSGTSRYNEQFF. CDR3 nucleotide sequence: TGTGCCACCTCTCCCTCCGGGACTAGCCGATACAATGAGCAGTTCTTC.

The chain joins TRBV9 to TRBJ2-3; no clear D gene. This CDR3 contains 13 residues. The germline CDR1 and CDR2 sequences are SGDLS and YYNGEE. Trimming left V 3 bases short and J 0 bases short, with 5 bases between. The DNA for the CDR3 is TGTGCCAGCAGCGACCCAAGCACAGATACGCAGTATTTT. Translation: CASSDPSTDTQYF.

This clone was picked up a small number of times. This chain joins TRBV7-2 and TRBJ1-3; D perhaps matches TRBD1 (5 bases). CDR3 size: 15 residues. V was shortened by 7 bases and J by 2 bases, with 15 bases between the two germline ends. Germline values: CDR1 SGHTA, CDR2 FQGNSA. In DNA, the CDR3 is TGTGCCAGCATCCCCGGGGGAAGGGCTGGAAACACCATATATTTT. It yields the protein CASIPGGRAGNTIYF. Combining the CDR3 with reference TRBV7-2 and TRBJ1-3 gives the whole variable domain GAGVSQSPSNKVTEKGKDVELRCDPISGHTALYWYRQSLGQGLEFLIYFQGNSAPDKSGLPSDRFSAERTGGSVSTLTIQRTQQEDSAVYLCASIPGGRAGNTIYFGEGSWLTVV.

The V call is TRBV7-3, the J call TRBJ2-5; 7 bases align to TRBD1. The CDR3 totals 14 residues. Germline V CDR1 and CDR2: SGHTA, FQGTGA. The V and J ends lost 5 bases and 4 bases, in that order; junction bases with no gene match: 7. DNA of the CDR3: TGTGCCAGCAGCCAAGACAGGGCTACAGAGACCCAGTACTTC. Amino acids: CASSQDRATETQYF.

V gene TRBV6-2 or TRBV6-3 combines with J gene TRBJ1-2, with a weak D call TRBD1 (6 bases). Germline V lookup: CDR1 MNHEY, CDR2 SVGEGT. The CDR3 totals 17 residues. Deletions cut 4 bases from V and 0 bases from J, with 18 bases between. CDR3 in DNA: TGTGCCAGCAGTTCCCCGACTGGACAGTTTCCTAACTATGGCTACACCTTC. Its translation: CASSSPTGQFPNYGYTF.

The chain recombines TRBV7-9 with TRBJ1-1, with D possibly TRBD1 on 5 matching bases. V was clipped by 1 base and J by 4 bases, with 7 bases between them. Germline V gene data show CDR1 as SEHNR and CDR2 as FQNEAQ (reference sequence). CDR3 size: 13 residues. The CDR3 here is CASSLGQGTEAFF. The CDR3 bases are TGTGCCAGCAGCTTAGGCCAGGGCACTGAAGCTTTCTTT.

The CDR3 nucleotides read TGCGCCAGCAGCCAAAAGAGGGGCGATTGGGAGCAGTACTTC. Translated, it gives CASSQKRGDWEQYF. This chain connects TRBV4-3 to TRBJ2-7, with D possibly being TRBD1 or TRBD2 (5 bases each). Germline CDR1 LGHNA, CDR2 YSLEER. Trimming took 2 bases from V and 7 from J, leaving 15 bases between them. There are 14 residues in the CDR3.

The CDR3 DNA reads as TGTGCCAGCAGCAAACCGCAGGGAGATACGGAGACCCAGTACTTC. Its protein product is CASSKPQGDTETQYF. V and J are TRBV21-1 and TRBJ2-5. TRBV21-1 is a known pseudogene. CDR3 length equals 15 residues.